The 32 T cell receptor beta chains below were found in one sample sequenced in a study of T cells in localized non-small cell lung cancer. The repertoire was sequenced with immunoSEQ multiplex PCR; TCRdb's copy has only in-frame clones and lacks some. Among nearly 900 clones, about 20% were seen once, and the ten largest hold about a fifth. The sample here was lung tumor tissue, taken before any cancer treatment. These receptors were taken from a female donor of 60 years or more with stage II squamous cell lung carcinoma.

This rearrangement joins TRBV30 to TRBJ2-5, with D possibly being TRBD2 (5 bases). This CDR3 contains 15 residues. The V end lost 2 bases, the J end lost 5 bases, and 18 bases lay between the germline ends. Germline V lookup: CDR1 GTSNPN, CDR2 SVGIG (reference sequence). CDR3 amino acids: CAWSQPEGFRETQYF. The DNA of the CDR3 is TGTGCCTGGAGTCAACCAGAGGGCTTCCGGGAGACCCAGTACTTC.

This clone was seen a handful of times. V gene TRBV11-3 combines with J gene TRBJ1-1; D uncertain. Germline V lookup: CDR1 SGHNT, CDR2 YENEEA. The CDR3 consists of 14 residues. Trimming removed 5 bases at V and 1 base at J, with 11 bases between. CDR3 in amino acids: CASSQAGRNTEAFF. In DNA, the CDR3 is TGTGCCAGCAGCCAAGCGGGGAGGAACACTGAAGCTTTCTTT.

By share of the sample, this clone is medium-sized. J is TRBJ1-2 and V is TRBV28; D unclear. The CDR3 loop spans 19 amino acids. Germline V lookup: CDR1 MDHEN, CDR2 SYDVKM. Trimming left V 5 bases short and J 8 bases short, with 33 bases between. The CDR3 is CASSPPLSRASLLGMGYTF. As DNA, the CDR3 is TGTGCCAGCAGTCCACCCTTAAGCCGGGCCTCGCTCCTGGGAATGGGCTACACCTTC.

The chain carries TRBV25-1 and TRBJ1-1; D gene ambiguous. Trimming left V 6 bases short and J 0 bases short, with 8 bases between. CDR3 size: 13 residues. CDR1 is MGHDK and CDR2 is SYGVNS in the germline V gene. CDR3 sequence: CASSLQMNTEAFF. Written as DNA, the CDR3 is TGTGCCAGCAGCCTCCAGATGAACACTGAAGCTTTCTTT. The full variable domain, completed using reference TRBV25-1 and TRBJ1-1, is EADIYQTPRYLVIGTGKKITLECSQTMGHDKMYWYQQDPGMELHLIHYSYGVNSTEKGDLSSESTVSRIRTEHFPLTLESARPSHTSQYLCASSLQMNTEAFFGQGTRLTVV.

This clone is medium-sized. The chain carries TRBV6-1 and TRBJ1-5, with TRBD1 identical over 7 bases. The ends lost 1 base at V and 7 bases at J; junction bases unmatched: 13. This CDR3 region has 17 residues. The germline V gene has CDR1 MNHNS and CDR2 SASEGT. The CDR3 protein is CASSEVGQGEVRQPQHF. The CDR3, as DNA: TGTGCCAGCAGTGAAGTTGGGCAGGGGGAGGTCAGGCAGCCCCAGCATTTT.

The V and J genes are TRBV30 and TRBJ1-5, with D possibly TRBD1 on 5 matching bases. V dropped 1 base and J dropped 5 bases, with 6 bases sitting between them. In germline, CDR1 is GTSNPN, CDR2 SVGIG (reference sequence). The CDR3 has 12 residues. The CDR3 coding sequence is TGTGCCTGGAGTGCACAGGATCAGCCCCAGCATTTT. Residues: CAWSAQDQPQHF.

This clone came up a few times. The rearrangement uses TRBV6-8 and TRBJ1-2; 7 bases are a match to TRBD1. The CDR3 spans 14 residues. V shed 10 bases and J 7 bases; nucleotides not matched to a gene: 15. Germline-derived CDR1 and CDR2 are MNHGY and SAAAGT. DNA for the CDR3: TGTGCCATTCCCTTTGGCAGGGGGGACATTGGCTACACCTTC. Amino acid sequence: CAIPFGRGDIGYTF.

The CDR3 region is CASKWDLNSPLHF. The CDR3, as DNA: TGTGCCAGTAAATGGGACCTTAATTCACCCCTCCACTTT. J is TRBJ1-6 and V is TRBV9; tentatively, D is TRBD1 (5 bases). With 8 bases removed from V and 6 bases from J, the gap between germline ends came to 12 bases. Germline CDR1 and CDR2: SGDLS and YYNGEE. The CDR3 runs to 13 residues.

By its share, this clone is large. The V and J genes are TRBV28 and TRBJ2-7; 7 bases line up with TRBD2. V was clipped by 5 bases and J by 0 bases; unmatched bases: 13. This CDR3 has 17 residues. Looked up from germline, CDR1 is MDHEN and CDR2 is SYDVKM. CDR3 nucleotides: TGTGCCAGCAGTCCTTTCATAGCGGGTTTCCCCTCCTACGAGCAGTACTTC. It translates to CASSPFIAGFPSYEQYF. Variable domain in full (rest from reference TRBV28 and TRBJ2-7): DVKVTQSSRYLVKRTGEKVFLECVQDMDHENMFWYRQDPGLGLRLIYFSYDVKMKEKGDIPEGYSVSREKKERFSLILESASTNQTSMYLCASSPFIAGFPSYEQYFGPGTRLTVT.

The rearrangement joins TRBV19 to TRBJ2-1; D is perhaps TRBD2 (6 bases). This CDR3 is built from 14 residues. Germline V gives CDR1 LNHDA, CDR2 SQIVND (reference sequence). V lost 3 bases and J 9 bases, leaving 15 bases between the germline ends. The CDR3 bases are TGTGCCAGTAGTATTAGGGTGGGGCGGGGTGAGCAGTTCTTC. Residues: CASSIRVGRGEQFF.

This chain links TRBV28 with TRBJ2-7; D may be TRBD1 (6 bases). The CDR3 is 13 amino acids. V lost 6 bases and J lost 1, with 10 bases in between. Per germline, CDR1 MDHEN and CDR2 SYDVKM. The CDR3 reads CASSPTGSYEQYF. DNA of the CDR3: TGTGCCAGCAGCCCAACAGGGTCCTACGAGCAGTACTTC.

This rearrangement joins TRBV19 to TRBJ2-6; D possibly uses TRBD1 or TRBD2 (5 bases each). The V and J ends lost 6 bases and 12 bases respectively, with 15 bases between them. The CDR3 covers 13 residues. Germline values: CDR1 LNHDA, CDR2 SQIVND (reference sequence). The CDR3 reads CASRGDALTVLTF. The CDR3 DNA follows: TGTGCCAGTAGAGGGGACGCCCTAACCGTCCTGACTTTC.

V is TRBV18 and J is TRBJ2-2; D might be TRBD1 (6 bases). With 2 bases removed from V and 6 bases from J, the gap between germline ends came to 7 bases. CDR1 and CDR2 (germline): KGHSH, LQKENI. The CDR3 extends over 13 amino acids. This CDR3 reads CASSPGGAGELFF. The DNA for the CDR3 is TGTGCCAGCTCACCAGGGGGCGCCGGGGAGCTGTTTTTT. The full variable domain, rest sourced from reference TRBV18 and TRBJ2-2, is NAGVMQNPRHLVRRRGQEARLRCSPMKGHSHVYWYRQLPEEGLKFMVYLQKENIIDESGMPKERFSAEFPKEGPSILRIQQVVRGDSAAYFCASSPGGAGELFFGEGSRLTVL.

The CDR3 here is CASSQVPVGEQYF. For the CDR3, the DNA is TGTGCCAGCAGCCAAGTCCCAGTGGGAGAGCAGTACTTC. J is TRBJ2-7 and V is TRBV14; D is unclear. This CDR3 contains 13 residues. V was trimmed by 1 base and J by 7 bases, leaving 11 bases between them. Germline V gives CDR1 SGHDN, CDR2 FVKESK.

This clone is medium-sized. The V gene is TRBV10-3, the J gene TRBJ2-2; D not resolved. Germline V lookup: CDR1 ENHRY, CDR2 SYGVKD. CDR3 size: 16 residues. Trimming stripped 0 bases from V and 1 base from J, with 9 bases between. The chain's CDR3 is CAISESATRNTGELFF. As DNA, the CDR3 is TGTGCCATCAGTGAGTCAGCCACGAGGAACACCGGGGAGCTGTTTTTT.

The chain employs TRBV5-1 and TRBJ1-4; TRBD1 matches 7 bases. There are 14 residues in the CDR3. V gave up 4 bases and J gave up 4 bases; unmatched junction bases: 4. Per the germline V gene, CDR1 is SGHRS and CDR2 is YFSETQ. The CDR3 bases are TGCGCCAGCAGCGCAGGGACAGATAATGAAAAACTGTTTTTT. Translating it yields CASSAGTDNEKLFF.

In this sample, this clone is large. The V call is TRBV6-8, the J call TRBJ1-1; D is unresolved. Trimming stripped 5 bases from V and 0 bases from J, with 13 bases between. The CDR3 sequence is 15 residues long. Germline values: CDR1 MNHGY, CDR2 SAAAGT. CDR3 bases: TGTGCCAGCAGTCGCACTGGAGGGTTGAACACTGAAGCTTTCTTT. Translated: CASSRTGGLNTEAFF.

This rearrangement joins TRBV9 to TRBJ1-3; 7 positions agree with TRBD1. Germline CDR1 and CDR2: SGDLS and YYNGEE. The CDR3 extends over 15 amino acids. The ends lost 2 bases at V and 0 bases at J; junction bases unmatched: 2. The CDR3 coding sequence is TGTGCCAGCAGCGTGGGACAGAGCTCTGGAAACACCATATATTTT. This sequence encodes CASSVGQSSGNTIYF.

This chain's CDR3 is CAISPNGAEAFF. The CDR3 coding sequence is TGTGCCATAAGCCCCAATGGCGCTGAAGCTTTCTTT. This rearrangement joins TRBV30 to TRBJ1-1; unclear D gene. This CDR3 has 12 amino acids. V lost 8 bases, J lost 6 bases, and 16 bases lay in between. The V gene's germline CDR1 is GTSNPN and CDR2 SVGIG (reference sequence).

V gene TRBV5-1 combines with J gene TRBJ1-1; D perhaps matches TRBD1 (5 bases). Trimming removed 2 bases at V and 1 base at J, with 9 bases between. The germline CDR1 and CDR2 sequences are SGHRS and YFSETQ. The CDR3 length is 14 residues. The CDR3 reads CASSLWDANTEAFF. The CDR3 bases are TGCGCCAGCAGCTTATGGGACGCGAACACTGAAGCTTTCTTT.

V gene TRBV28 combines with J gene TRBJ1-2; D may be TRBD1 (5 bases). Trimming removed 6 bases at V and 4 bases at J, with 12 bases between. The CDR3 extends over 13 amino acids. The germline gives CDR1 MDHEN, CDR2 SYDVKM. The CDR3 DNA is TGTGCCAGCAGCAGAGGGGCGATCTATGGCTACACCTTC. Translation: CASSRGAIYGYTF.

This clone was observed a few times. J is TRBJ2-2 and V is TRBV4-1; D is uncertain. The CDR3 contains 18 residues. The V gene lost 1 base and the J gene lost 0 bases, with 15 bases spanning the gap. From germline, CDR1 is MGHRA and CDR2 YSYEKL. CDR3 sequence (DNA): TGCGCCAGCAGCCAAGCCCCGGCAGCAGCTTCGAACACCGGGGAGCTGTTTTTT. Its translation is CASSQAPAAASNTGELFF.

This clone rates as medium-sized. V gene TRBV7-2 combines with J gene TRBJ1-3, with TRBD1 identical over 7 bases. Trimming took 5 bases from V and 7 from J; bases not matched to a gene: 5. Germline values: CDR1 SGHTA, CDR2 FQGNSA. The length of the CDR3 is 13 residues. The CDR3 nucleotides are TGTGCCAGCAGCAGAGGGACAGAGAACACCATATATTTT. Its protein product is CASSRGTENTIYF.

This clone came up a few times. The chain carries TRBV6-8 and TRBJ1-1, with unresolved D. The germline V and J ends were trimmed by 5 bases and 8 bases, with 18 bases remaining between them. Germline V CDR1 and CDR2: MNHGY, SAAAGT. This CDR3 region has 14 residues. CDR3 DNA sequence: TGTGCCAGCAGTAGCGACACCACGCGCGACGAAGCTTTCTTT. Its translation is CASSSDTTRDEAFF.

This chain uses TRBV11-1 with TRBJ2-1; 9 bases are a match to TRBD2. The CDR3 sequence is 16 residues long. V lost 5 bases and J lost 14; bases outside the gene matches: 19. Germline V gives CDR1 SGHAT, CDR2 FQDESV (reference sequence). The CDR3 reads CASSLNAGGVMSGKFF. The DNA of the CDR3 is TGTGCCAGCAGCCTGAATGCGGGAGGGGTAATGAGTGGGAAGTTCTTC.

By proportion, this clone is medium-sized (0.01 to 0.1%). The chain links TRBV11-3 to TRBJ1-2; D call uncertain. The CDR3 loop spans 14 amino acids. CDR1 SGHNT and CDR2 YENEEA come from the germline V gene. Trimming left V 2 bases short and J 4 bases short, with 11 bases between. The CDR3 DNA is TGTGCCAGCAGCTTATTAACGGGCCGCTATGGCTACACCTTC. Residues: CASSLLTGRYGYTF.

Relative to its sample, this clone is hyperexpanded. This sequence joins TRBV19 and TRBJ1-1, with 7 bases fitting TRBD1. The CDR3 is made up of 15 amino acids. Germline V gives CDR1 LNHDA, CDR2 SQIVND (reference sequence). The junction had 13 bases not matched to a gene; V was cut back by 9 bases and J by 3 bases. The CDR3 DNA sequence: TGTGCCAGCCCCACAGGGGAATCCTCGGACACTGAAGCTTTCTTT. It encodes CASPTGESSDTEAFF. Based on the CDR3 plus reference TRBV19 and TRBJ1-1, the full variable domain is DGGITQSPKYLFRKEGQNVTLSCEQNLNHDAMYWYRQDPGQGLRLIYYSQIVNDFQKGDIAEGYSVSREKKESFPLTVTSAQKNPTAFYLCASPTGESSDTEAFFGQGTRLTVV.

This clone was counted a few times. The chain uses TRBV6-8 and TRBJ1-2, with 7 bases that match TRBD1. Per germline, CDR1 MNHGY and CDR2 SAAAGT. The CDR3 has 13 amino acids. Trimming cost V 2 bases and J 3 bases; bases outside gene matches: 0. Here the CDR3 reads CASSYDRDYGYTF. CDR3 DNA: TGTGCCAGCAGTTACGACAGGGACTATGGCTACACCTTC.

This clone is judged large. This chain uses TRBV28 with TRBJ2-5; D call uncertain. Germline lookup yields CDR1 MDHEN and CDR2 SYDVKM. The V and J ends lost 1 base and 2 bases respectively, with 20 bases between them. This CDR3 region has 18 residues. The CDR3 reads CASSLFSWRHQLQETQYF. CDR3 coding DNA: TGTGCCAGCAGTTTATTCTCGTGGCGACATCAACTACAAGAGACCCAGTACTTC.

The rearrangement joins TRBV5-1 to TRBJ2-3, with D possibly being TRBD1 (6 bases). V gave up 4 bases and J gave up 4 bases, with 25 bases separating them. CDR3 length equals 18 residues. CDR1 and CDR2 (germline): SGHRS, YFSETQ. The DNA of the CDR3 is TGCGCCAGCAGCGTTCTGCCCTCCGGGACAATTGGGGCAGATACGCAGTATTTT. This encodes CASSVLPSGTIGADTQYF.

This clone was detected a few times. The chain carries TRBV11-3 and TRBJ2-5; 8 positions match TRBD2. The CDR3 runs to 17 residues. Germline values: CDR1 SGHNT, CDR2 YENEEA. Losses at the gene ends were 3 bases for V and 2 bases for J; bases not matched to a gene: 11. The DNA of the CDR3 is TGTGCCAGCAGCTTGGGGTCGAGCGGGGGACAACAAGAGACCCAGTACTTC. It translates to CASSLGSSGGQQETQYF.

The chain combines TRBV11-3 with TRBJ2-5, with D perhaps matching TRBD1 (6 bases). CDR1 is SGHNT, CDR2 YENEEA, per germline. The V end lost 2 bases, the J end lost 4 bases, and 14 bases lay between the germline ends. The CDR3 covers 15 residues. DNA for the CDR3: TGTGCCAGCAGCTTATTATCAGGGGCTCGAGAGACCCAGTACTTC. As protein: CASSLLSGARETQYF.